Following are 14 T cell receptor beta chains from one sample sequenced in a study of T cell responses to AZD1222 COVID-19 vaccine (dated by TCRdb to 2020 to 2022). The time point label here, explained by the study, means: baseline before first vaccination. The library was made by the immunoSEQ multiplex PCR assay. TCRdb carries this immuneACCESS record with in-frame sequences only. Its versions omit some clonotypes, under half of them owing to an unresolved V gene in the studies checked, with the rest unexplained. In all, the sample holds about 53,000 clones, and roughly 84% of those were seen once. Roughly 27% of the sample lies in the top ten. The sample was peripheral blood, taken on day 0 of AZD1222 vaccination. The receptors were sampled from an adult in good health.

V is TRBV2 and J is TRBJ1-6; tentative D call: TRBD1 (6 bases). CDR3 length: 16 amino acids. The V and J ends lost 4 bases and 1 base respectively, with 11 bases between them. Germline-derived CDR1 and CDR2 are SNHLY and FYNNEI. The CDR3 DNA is TGTGCCAGCAGTGGGGGGGGCAGGTCCTATAATTCACCCCTCCACTTT. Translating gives CASSGGGRSYNSPLHF.

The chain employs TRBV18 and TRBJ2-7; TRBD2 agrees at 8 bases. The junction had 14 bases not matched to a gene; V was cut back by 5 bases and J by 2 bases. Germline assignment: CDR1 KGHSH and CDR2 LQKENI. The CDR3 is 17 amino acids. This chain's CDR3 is CASSTQALAGSPYEQYF. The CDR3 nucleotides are TGTGCCAGCTCAACACAGGCCCTAGCGGGCAGCCCCTACGAGCAGTACTTC.

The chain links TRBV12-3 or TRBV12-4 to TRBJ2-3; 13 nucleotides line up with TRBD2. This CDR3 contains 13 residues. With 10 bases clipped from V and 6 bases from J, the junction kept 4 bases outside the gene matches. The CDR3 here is CATGLAGADTQYF. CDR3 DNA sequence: TGTGCCACTGGACTAGCGGGAGCGGATACGCAGTATTTT.

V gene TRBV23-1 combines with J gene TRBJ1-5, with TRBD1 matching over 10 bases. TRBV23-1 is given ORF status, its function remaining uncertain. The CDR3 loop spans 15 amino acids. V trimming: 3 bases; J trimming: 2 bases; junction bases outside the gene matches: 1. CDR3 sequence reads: CASSHGQGGNQPQHF. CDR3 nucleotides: TGCGCCAGCAGTCATGGACAGGGGGGCAATCAGCCCCAGCATTTT.

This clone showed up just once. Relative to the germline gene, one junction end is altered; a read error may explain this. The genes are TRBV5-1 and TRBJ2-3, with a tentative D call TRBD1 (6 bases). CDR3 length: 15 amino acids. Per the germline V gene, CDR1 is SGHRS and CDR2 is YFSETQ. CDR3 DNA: TGCGCCAGCAGCTTGGACAGGGCCAGCATAGATACGCAGTATTTT. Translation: CASSLDRASIDTQYF.

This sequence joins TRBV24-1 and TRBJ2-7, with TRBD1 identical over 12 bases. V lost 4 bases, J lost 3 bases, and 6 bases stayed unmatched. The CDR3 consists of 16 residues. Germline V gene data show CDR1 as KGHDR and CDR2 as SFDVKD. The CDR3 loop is CATSESGTGGFYEQYF. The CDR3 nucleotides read TGTGCCACCAGTGAATCCGGGACAGGGGGCTTCTACGAGCAGTACTTC.

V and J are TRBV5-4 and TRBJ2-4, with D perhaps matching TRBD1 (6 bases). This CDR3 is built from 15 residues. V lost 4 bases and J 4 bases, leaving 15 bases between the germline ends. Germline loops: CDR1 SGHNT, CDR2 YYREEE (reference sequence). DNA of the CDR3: TGTGCCAGCAGCCTCCCTGGCCAGGGGAAAAACATTCAGTACTTC. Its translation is CASSLPGQGKNIQYF. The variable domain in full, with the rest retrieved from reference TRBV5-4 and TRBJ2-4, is ETGVTQSPTHLIKTRGQQVTLRCSSQSGHNTVSWYQQALGQGPQFIFQYYREEENGRGNFPPRFSGLQFPNYSSELNVNALELDDSALYLCASSLPGQGKNIQYFGAGTRLSVL.

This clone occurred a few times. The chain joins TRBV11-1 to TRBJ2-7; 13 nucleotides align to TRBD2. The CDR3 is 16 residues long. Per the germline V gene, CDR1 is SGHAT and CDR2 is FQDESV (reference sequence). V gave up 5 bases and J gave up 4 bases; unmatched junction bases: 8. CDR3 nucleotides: TGTGCCAGCAGCCCAGAGGCGGGACTAGCGGGATACGAGCAGTACTTC. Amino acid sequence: CASSPEAGLAGYEQYF.

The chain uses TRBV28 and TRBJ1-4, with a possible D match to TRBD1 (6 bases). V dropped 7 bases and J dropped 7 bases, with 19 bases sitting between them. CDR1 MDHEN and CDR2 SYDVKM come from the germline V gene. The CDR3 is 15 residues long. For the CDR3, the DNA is TGTGCCAGCACCCAACAGGGAGGTGGAAGTGAAAAACTGTTTTTT. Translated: CASTQQGGGSEKLFF.

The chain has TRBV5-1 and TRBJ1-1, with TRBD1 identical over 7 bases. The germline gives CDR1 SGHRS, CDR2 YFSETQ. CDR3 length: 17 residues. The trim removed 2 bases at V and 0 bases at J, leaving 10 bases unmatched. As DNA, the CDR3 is TGCGCCAGCAGCTTAACGACTACAGGGGCCCTGAACACTGAAGCTTTCTTT. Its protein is CASSLTTTGALNTEAFF.

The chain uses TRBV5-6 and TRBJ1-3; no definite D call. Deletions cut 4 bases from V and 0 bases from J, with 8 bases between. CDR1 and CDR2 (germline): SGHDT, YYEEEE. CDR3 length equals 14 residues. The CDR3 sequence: CASSMRTSGNTIYF. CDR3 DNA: TGTGCCAGCAGCATGCGGACCTCTGGAAACACCATATATTTT. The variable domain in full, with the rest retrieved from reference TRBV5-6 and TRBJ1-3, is DAGVTQSPTHLIKTRGQQVTLRCSPKSGHDTVSWYQQALGQGPQFIFQYYEEEERQRGNFPDRFSGHQFPNYSSELNVNALLLGDSALYLCASSMRTSGNTIYFGEGSWLTVV.

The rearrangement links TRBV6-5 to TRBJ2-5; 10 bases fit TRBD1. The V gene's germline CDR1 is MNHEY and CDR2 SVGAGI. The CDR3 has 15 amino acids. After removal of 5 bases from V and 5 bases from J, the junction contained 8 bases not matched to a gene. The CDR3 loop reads CASSQGTGVLETQYF. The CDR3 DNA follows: TGTGCCAGCAGTCAGGGGACAGGGGTTCTCGAGACCCAGTACTTC.

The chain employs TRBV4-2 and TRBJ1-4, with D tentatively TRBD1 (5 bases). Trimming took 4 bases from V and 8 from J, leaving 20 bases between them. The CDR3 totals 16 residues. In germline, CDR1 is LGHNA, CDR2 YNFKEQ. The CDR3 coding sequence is TGTGCCAGCAGCCTTCCCTCGGGGGAGGTTCCGGAAAAACTGTTTTTT. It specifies CASSLPSGEVPEKLFF.

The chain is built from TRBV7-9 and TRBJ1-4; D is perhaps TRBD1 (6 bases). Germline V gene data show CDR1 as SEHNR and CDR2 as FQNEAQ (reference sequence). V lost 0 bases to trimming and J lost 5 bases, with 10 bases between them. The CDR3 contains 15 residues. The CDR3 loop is CASSLAGQRNEKLFF. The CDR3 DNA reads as TGTGCCAGCAGCTTAGCTGGACAGCGAAATGAAAAACTGTTTTTT.